Given below is one TCR beta chain in context. Its antigen is as yet unknown. The sample is drawn from a study of T cell repertoires in cytomegalovirus infection. Study summary: From public TCR beta signatures came an indication of both CMV infection and matching HLA type.

Study-level points and caveats: People with CMV and the relevant HLA were identified by cumulative public TCR beta family frequency. Clonotype analysis showed dominance of the ex vivo response by HLA-C-restricted CMV-specific TCR beta clonotypes.

The V end lost 1 base, the J end lost 4 bases, and 10 bases lay between the germline ends. CDR1 SGDLS and CDR2 YYNGEE come from the germline V gene. This CDR3 region has 14 residues. TCRdb processed the reads anew with MiXCR; each CDR3 protein has one entry. The table includes approximately 170,000 distinct CDR3 sequences, 14% detected once. This TCR derives from a human donor in good health (CMV status not recorded). Some clones in this sample may be carry-over from other donors' samples. The V and J genes are TRBV9 and TRBJ2-3; the D gene is possibly TRBD1 (6 bases). The sequenced material came from PBMCs. CDR3 in DNA: TGTGCCAGCAGCGTATGGGACAAAGCAGATACGCAGTATTTT. It translates to CASSVWDKADTQYF.